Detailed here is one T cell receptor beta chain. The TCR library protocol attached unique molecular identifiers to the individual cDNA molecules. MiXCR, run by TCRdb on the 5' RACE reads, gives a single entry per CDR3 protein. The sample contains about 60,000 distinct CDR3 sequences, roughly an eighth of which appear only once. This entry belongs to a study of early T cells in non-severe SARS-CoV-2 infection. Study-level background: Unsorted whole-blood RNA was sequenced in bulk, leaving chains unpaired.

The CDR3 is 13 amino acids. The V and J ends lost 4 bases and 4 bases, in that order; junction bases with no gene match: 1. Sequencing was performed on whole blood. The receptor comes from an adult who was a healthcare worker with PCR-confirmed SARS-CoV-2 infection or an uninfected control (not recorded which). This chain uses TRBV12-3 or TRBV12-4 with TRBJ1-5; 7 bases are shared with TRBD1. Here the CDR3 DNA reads TGTGCCAGCAGTTCACAGGGGAATCAGCCCCAGCATTTT. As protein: CASSSQGNQPQHF.